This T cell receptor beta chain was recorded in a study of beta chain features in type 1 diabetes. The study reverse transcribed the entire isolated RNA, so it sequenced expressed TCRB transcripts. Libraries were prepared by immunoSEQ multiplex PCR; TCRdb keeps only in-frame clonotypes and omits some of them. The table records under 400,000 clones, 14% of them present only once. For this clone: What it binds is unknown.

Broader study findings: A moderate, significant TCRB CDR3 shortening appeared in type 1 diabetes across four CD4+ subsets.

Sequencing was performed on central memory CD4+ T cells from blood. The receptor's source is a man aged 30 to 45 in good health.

CDR3 residues: CASSTALGANEKLFF. Written as DNA, the CDR3 is TGTGCCAGTAGTACCGCCCTCGGGGCAAATGAAAAACTGTTTTTT. The chain joins TRBV19 to TRBJ1-4, with D possibly being TRBD1 (5 bases). Trimming pared 4 bases from V and 5 bases from J, leaving 14 bases between. This CDR3 comprises 15 residues. The germline V gene encodes CDR1 LNHDA and CDR2 SQIVND (reference sequence).